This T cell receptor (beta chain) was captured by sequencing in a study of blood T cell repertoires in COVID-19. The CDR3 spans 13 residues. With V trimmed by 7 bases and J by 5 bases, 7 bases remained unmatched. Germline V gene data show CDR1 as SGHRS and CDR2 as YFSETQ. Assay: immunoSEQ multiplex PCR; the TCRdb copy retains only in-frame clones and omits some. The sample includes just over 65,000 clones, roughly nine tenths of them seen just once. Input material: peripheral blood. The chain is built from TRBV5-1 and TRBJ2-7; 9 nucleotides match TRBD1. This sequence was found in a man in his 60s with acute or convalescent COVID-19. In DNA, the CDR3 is TGCGCCAGCGGGAACCGGGACAGGGACGAGCAGTACTTC. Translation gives CASGNRDRDEQYF.